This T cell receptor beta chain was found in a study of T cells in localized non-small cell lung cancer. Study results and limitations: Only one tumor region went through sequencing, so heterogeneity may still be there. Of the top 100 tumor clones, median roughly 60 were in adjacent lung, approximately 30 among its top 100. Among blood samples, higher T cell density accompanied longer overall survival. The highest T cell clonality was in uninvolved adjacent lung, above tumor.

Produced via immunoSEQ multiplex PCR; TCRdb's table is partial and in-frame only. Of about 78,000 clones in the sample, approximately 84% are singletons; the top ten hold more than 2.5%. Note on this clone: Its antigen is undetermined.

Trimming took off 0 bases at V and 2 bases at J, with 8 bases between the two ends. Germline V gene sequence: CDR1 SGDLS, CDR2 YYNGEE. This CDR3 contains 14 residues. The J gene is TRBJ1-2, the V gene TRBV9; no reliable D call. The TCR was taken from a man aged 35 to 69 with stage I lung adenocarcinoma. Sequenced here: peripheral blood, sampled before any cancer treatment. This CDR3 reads CASSVDSGNYGYTF. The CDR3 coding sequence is TGTGCCAGCAGCGTAGACTCGGGAAACTATGGCTACACCTTC.